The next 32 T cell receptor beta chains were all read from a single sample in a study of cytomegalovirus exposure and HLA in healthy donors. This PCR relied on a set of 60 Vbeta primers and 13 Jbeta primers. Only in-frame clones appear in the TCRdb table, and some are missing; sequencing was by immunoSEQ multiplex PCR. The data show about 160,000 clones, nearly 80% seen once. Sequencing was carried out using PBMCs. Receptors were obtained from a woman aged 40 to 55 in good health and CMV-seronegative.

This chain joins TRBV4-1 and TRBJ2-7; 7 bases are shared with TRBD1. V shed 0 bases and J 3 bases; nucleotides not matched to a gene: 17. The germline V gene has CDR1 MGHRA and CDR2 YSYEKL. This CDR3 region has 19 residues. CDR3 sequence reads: CASSQDPRLTGTEHYEQYF. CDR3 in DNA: TGCGCCAGCAGCCAAGATCCCCGGCTCACCGGGACAGAACACTACGAGCAGTACTTC.

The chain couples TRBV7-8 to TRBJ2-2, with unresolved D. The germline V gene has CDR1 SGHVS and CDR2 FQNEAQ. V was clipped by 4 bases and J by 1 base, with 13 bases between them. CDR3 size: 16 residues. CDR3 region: CASSSHRVLNTGELFF. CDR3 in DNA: TGTGCCAGCAGCTCACACCGGGTCTTGAACACCGGGGAGCTGTTTTTT.

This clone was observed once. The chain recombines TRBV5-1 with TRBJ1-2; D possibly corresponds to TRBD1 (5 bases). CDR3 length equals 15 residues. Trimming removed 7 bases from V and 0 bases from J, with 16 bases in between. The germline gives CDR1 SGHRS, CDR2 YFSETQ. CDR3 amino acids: CASSTGALSNYGYTF. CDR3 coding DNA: TGCGCCAGCTCAACTGGGGCACTATCTAACTATGGCTACACCTTC.

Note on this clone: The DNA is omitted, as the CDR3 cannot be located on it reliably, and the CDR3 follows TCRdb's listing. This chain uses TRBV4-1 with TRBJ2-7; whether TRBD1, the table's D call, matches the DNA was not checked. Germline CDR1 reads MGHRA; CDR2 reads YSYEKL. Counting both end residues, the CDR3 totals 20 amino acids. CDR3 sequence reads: CASSQDIVGTGAWVGYERYF.

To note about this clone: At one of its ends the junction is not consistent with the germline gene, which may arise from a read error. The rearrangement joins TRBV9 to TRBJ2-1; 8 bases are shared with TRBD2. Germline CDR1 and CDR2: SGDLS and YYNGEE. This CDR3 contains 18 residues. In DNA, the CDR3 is TGTGCCAACAGCGTAGAAGGGCCAGCGGGGGCCGGGCGCAATGAGCAGTTCTTC. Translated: CANSVEGPAGAGRNEQFF.

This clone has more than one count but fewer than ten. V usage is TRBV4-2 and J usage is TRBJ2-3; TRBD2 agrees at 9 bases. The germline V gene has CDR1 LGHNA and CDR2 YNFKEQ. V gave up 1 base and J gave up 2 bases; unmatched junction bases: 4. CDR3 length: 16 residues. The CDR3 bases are TGTGCCAGCAGCCAAGTAGCGGGGGCCTACACAGATACGCAGTATTTT. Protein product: CASSQVAGAYTDTQYF.

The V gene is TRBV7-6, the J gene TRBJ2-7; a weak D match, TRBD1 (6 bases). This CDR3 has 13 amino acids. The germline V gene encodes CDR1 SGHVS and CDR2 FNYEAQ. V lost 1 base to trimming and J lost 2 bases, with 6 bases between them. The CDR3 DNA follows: TGTGCCAGCAGCTTAGGGGACACCTACGAGCAGTACTTC. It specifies CASSLGDTYEQYF.

This CDR3 is CASGFHPSYREEQFF. DNA of the CDR3: TGTGCTAGTGGTTTTCACCCCTCTTACAGGGAAGAGCAGTTCTTC. The chain combines TRBV12-5 with TRBJ2-1, with D tentatively TRBD1 (6 bases). V shed 3 bases and J shed 10 bases, with 19 bases lying between them. Germline assignment: CDR1 LGHNT and CDR2 FRNRAP. The CDR3 contains 15 residues.

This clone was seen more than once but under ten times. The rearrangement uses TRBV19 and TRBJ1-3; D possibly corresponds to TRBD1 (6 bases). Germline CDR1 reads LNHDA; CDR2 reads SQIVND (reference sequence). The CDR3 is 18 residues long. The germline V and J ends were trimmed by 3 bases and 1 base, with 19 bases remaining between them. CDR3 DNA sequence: TGTGCCAGTAGTATGGGGGCCTTCCGGGGCCTATCTGGAAACACCATATATTTT. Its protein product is CASSMGAFRGLSGNTIYF.

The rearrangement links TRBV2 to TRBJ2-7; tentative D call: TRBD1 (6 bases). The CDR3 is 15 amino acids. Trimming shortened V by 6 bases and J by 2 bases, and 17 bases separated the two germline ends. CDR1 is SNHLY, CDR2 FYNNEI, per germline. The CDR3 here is CASRALGTITYEQYF. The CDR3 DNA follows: TGTGCCAGCAGGGCTCTCGGGACAATTACCTACGAGCAGTACTTC.

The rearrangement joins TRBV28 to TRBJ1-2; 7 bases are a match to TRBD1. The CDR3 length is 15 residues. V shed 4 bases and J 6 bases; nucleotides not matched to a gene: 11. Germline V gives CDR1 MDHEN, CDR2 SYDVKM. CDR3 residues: CASSSLSGGKNGYTF. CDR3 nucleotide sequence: TGTGCCAGCAGTTCCTTGTCAGGGGGGAAGAATGGCTACACCTTC.

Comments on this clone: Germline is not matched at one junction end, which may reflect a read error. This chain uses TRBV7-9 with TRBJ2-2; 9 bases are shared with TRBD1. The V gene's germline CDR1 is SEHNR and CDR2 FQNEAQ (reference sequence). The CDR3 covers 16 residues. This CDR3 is CSSSFRGQGNTGELFF. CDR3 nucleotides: TGTTCCAGCAGCTTCCGGGGACAGGGGAACACCGGGGAGCTGTTTTTT. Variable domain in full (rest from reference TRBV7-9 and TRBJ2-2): DTGVSQNPRHKITKRGQNVTFRCDPISEHNRLYWYRQTLGQGPEFLTYFQNEAQLEKSRLLSDRFSAERPKGSFSTLEIQRTEQGDSAMYLCSSSFRGQGNTGELFFGEGSRLTVL.

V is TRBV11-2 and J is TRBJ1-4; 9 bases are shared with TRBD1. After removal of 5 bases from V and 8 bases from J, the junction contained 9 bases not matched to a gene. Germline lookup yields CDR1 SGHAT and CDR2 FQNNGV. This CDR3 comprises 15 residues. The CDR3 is CASSARTGAREKLFF. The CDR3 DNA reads TGTGCCAGCAGCGCGCGGACAGGGGCGCGGGAAAAACTGTTTTTT.

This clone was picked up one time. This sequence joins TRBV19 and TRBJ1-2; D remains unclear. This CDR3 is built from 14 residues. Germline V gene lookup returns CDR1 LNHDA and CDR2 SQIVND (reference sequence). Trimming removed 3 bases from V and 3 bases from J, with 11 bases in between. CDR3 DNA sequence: TGTGCCAGTAGTATGGGCAGTCCCGACTATGGCTACACCTTC. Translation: CASSMGSPDYGYTF.

The CDR3 loop is CASSEARQGWVQPQHF. CDR3 nucleotide sequence: TGTGCCAGCAGTGAAGCCCGACAGGGGTGGGTTCAGCCCCAGCATTTT. The V call is TRBV6-1, the J call TRBJ1-5; 8 bases map to TRBD1. The CDR3 covers 16 residues. J was trimmed by 6 bases and V by 0 bases; bases with no gene match: 7. CDR1 and CDR2 from the germline V gene are MNHNS and SASEGT.

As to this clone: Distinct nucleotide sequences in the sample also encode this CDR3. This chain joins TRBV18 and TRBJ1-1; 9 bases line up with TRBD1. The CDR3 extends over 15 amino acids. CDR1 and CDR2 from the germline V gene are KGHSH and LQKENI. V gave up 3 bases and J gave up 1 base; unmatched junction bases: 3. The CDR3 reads CASSPGTGSNTEAFF. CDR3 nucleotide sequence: TGTGCCAGCTCACCGGGGACAGGGTCGAACACTGAAGCTTTCTTT.

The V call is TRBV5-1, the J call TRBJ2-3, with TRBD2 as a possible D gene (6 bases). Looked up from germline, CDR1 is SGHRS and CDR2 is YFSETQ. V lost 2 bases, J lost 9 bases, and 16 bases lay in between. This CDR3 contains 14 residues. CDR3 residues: CASSLGFGRGTQYF. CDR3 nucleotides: TGCGCCAGCAGCTTAGGGTTCGGGAGAGGGACGCAGTATTTT.

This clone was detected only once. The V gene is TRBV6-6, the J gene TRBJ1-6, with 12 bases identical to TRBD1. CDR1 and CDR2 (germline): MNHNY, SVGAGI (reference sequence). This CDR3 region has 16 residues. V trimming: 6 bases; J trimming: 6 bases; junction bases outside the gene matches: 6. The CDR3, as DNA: TGTGCCAGCAGCCAGGGACAGGGGGCGTCTAATTCACCCCTCCACTTT. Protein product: CASSQGQGASNSPLHF.

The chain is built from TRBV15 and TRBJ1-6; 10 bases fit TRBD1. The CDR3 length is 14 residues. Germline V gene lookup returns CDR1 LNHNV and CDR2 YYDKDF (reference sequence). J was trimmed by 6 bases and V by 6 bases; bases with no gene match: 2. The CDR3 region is CATRGQGTNSPLHF. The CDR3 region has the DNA TGTGCCACCAGGGGACAGGGGACTAATTCACCCCTCCACTTT.

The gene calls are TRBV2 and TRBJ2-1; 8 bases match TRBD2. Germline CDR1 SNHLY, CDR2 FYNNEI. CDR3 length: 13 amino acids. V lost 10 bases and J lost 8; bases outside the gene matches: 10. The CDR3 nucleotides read TGTGCCACCCGCTTTCGGGGGGGCTATGAGCAGTTCTTC. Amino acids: CATRFRGGYEQFF.

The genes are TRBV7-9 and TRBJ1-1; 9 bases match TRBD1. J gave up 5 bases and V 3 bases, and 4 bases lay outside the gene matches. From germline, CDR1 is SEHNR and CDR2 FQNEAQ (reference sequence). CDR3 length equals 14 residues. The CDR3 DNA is TGTGCCAGCAGCTTCCAAGGACAGGGGACTGAAGCTTTCTTT. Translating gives CASSFQGQGTEAFF.

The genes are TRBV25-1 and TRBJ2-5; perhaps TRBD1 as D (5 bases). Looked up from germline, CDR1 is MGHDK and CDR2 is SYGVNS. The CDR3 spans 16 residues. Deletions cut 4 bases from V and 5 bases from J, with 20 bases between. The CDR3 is CASSGGRSEVIETQYF. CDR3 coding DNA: TGTGCCAGCAGTGGGGGCCGCAGCGAGGTGATCGAGACCCAGTACTTC.

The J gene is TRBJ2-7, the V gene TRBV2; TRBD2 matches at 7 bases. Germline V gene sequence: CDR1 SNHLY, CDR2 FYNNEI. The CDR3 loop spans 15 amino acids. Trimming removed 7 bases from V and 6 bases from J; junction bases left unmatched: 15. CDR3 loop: CASMSWGGGPGEQYF. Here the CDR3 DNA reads TGTGCCAGCATGAGTTGGGGGGGAGGGCCGGGCGAGCAGTACTTC.

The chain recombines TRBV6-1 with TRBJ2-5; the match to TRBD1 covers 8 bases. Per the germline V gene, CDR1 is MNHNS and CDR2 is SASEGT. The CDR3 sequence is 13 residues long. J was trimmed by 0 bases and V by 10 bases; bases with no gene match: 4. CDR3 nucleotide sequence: TGTGCCAACTCGGGACAGGACCAAGAGACCCAGTACTTC. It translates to CANSGQDQETQYF.

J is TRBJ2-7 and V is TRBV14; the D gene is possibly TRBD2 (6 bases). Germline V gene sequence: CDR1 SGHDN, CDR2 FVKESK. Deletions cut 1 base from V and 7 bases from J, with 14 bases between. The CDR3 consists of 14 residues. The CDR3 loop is CASSQGLGGREQYF. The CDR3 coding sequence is TGTGCCAGCAGCCAAGGACTCGGAGGGAGGGAGCAGTACTTC.

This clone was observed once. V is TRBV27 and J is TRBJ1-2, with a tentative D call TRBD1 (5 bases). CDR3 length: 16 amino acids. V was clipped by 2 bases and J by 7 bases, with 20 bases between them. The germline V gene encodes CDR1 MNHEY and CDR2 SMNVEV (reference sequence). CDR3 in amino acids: CASSLRGLPVGGGYTF. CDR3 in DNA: TGTGCCAGCAGTTTAAGGGGACTGCCCGTAGGTGGTGGCTACACCTTC.

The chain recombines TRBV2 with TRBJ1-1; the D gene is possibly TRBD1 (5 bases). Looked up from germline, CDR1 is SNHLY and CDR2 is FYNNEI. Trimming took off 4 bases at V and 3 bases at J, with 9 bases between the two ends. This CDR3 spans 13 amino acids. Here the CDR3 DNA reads TGTGCCAGCAGTGGGCAGGGTTACACTGAAGCTTTCTTT. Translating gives CASSGQGYTEAFF.

The CDR3 loop reads CASSLLGVGSTEAFF. Written as DNA, the CDR3 is TGTGCCAGCAGCTTACTAGGGGTTGGTAGCACTGAAGCTTTCTTT. The V call is TRBV7-9, the J call TRBJ1-1; perhaps TRBD1 as D (5 bases). In germline, CDR1 is SEHNR, CDR2 FQNEAQ (reference sequence). The V and J ends lost 2 bases and 4 bases respectively, with 14 bases between them. The CDR3 runs to 15 residues.

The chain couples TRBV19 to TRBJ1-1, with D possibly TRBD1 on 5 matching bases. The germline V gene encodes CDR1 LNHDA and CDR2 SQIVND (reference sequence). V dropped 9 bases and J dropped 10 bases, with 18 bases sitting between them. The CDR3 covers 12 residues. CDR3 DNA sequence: TGTGCCAGCCGGGACTTTCAAAGGGGAGCTTTCTTT. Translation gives CASRDFQRGAFF.

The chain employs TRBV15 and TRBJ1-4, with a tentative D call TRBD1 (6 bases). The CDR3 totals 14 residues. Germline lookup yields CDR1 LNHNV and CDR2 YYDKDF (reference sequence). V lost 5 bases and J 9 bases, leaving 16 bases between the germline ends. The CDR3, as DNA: TGTGCCACCAGCGGGGGCAGGGAGAGGAAAAAACTGTTTTTT. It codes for CATSGGRERKKLFF.

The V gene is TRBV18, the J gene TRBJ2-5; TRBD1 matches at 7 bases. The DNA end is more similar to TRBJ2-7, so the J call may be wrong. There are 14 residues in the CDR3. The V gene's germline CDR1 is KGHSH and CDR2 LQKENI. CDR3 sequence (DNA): TGTGCCAGCTCACCGCGCCAGGGGGTTTACGAGCAGTACTTC. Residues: CASSPRQGVYEQYF.

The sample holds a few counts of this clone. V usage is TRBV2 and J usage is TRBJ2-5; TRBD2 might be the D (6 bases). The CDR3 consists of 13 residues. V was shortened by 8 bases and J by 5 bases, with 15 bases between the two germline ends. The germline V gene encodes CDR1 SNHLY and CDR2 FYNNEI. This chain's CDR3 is CASQREVVETQYF. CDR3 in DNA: TGTGCCAGCCAAAGGGAGGTCGTGGAGACCCAGTACTTC.